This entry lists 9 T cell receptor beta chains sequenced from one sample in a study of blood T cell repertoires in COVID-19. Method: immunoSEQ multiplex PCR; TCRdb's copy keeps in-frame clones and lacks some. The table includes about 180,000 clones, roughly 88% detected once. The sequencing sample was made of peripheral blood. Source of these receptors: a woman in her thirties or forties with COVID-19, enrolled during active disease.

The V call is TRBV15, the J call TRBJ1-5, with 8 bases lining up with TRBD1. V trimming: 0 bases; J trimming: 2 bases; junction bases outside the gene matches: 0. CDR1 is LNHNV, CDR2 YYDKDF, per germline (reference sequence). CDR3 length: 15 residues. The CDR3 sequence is CATSREGQGNQPQHF. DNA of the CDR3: TGTGCCACCAGCAGAGAGGGACAGGGCAATCAGCCCCAGCATTTT. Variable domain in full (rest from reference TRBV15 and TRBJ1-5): DAMVIQNPRYQVTQFGKPVTLSCSQTLNHNVMYWYQQKSSQAPKLLFHYYDKDFNNEADTPDNFQSRRPNTSFCFLDIRSPGLGDTAMYLCATSREGQGNQPQHFGDGTRLSIL.

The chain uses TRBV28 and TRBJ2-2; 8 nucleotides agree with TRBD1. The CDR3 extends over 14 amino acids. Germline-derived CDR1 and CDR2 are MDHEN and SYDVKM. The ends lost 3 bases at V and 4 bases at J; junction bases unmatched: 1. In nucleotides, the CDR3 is TGTGCCAGCAGTTTCCAGGGGGCCACCGGGGAGCTGTTTTTT. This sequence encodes CASSFQGATGELFF.

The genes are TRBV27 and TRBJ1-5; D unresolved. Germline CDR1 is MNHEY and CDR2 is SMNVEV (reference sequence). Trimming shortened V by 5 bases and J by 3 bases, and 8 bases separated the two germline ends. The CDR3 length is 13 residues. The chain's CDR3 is CASSPRVNQPQHF. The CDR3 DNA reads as TGTGCCAGCAGTCCCCGCGTCAATCAGCCCCAGCATTTT.

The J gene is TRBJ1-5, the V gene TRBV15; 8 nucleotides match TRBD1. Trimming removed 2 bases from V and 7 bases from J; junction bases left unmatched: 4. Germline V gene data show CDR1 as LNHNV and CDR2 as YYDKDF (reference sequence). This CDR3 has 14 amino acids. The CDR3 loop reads CATSRQGAQQPQHF. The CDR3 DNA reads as TGTGCCACCAGCAGACAGGGGGCCCAACAGCCCCAGCATTTT.

CDR3 loop: CASRRTGLDGETQYF. The DNA of the CDR3 is TGTGCCAGCAGGAGGACAGGGCTGGATGGAGAGACCCAGTACTTC. The J gene is TRBJ2-5, the V gene TRBV19, with 8 bases aligning to TRBD1. CDR1 is LNHDA, CDR2 SQIVND, per germline (reference sequence). V dropped 9 bases and J dropped 4; count of bases not matched to a gene: 13. The CDR3 runs 15 residues.

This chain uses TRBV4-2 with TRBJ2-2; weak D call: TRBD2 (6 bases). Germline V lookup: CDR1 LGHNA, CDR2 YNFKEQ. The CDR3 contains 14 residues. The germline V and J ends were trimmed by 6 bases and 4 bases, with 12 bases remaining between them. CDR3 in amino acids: CASSQLGGTGELFF. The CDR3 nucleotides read TGTGCCAGCAGTCAGTTGGGGGGCACCGGGGAGCTGTTTTTT.

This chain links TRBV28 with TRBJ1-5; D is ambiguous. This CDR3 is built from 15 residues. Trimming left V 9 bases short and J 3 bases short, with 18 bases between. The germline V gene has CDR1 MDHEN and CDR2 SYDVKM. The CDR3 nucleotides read TGTGCCAGTTCGGGTCCCCATCCCCCCAATCAGCCCCAGCATTTT. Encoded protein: CASSGPHPPNQPQHF. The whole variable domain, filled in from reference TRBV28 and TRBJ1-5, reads DVKVTQSSRYLVKRTGEKVFLECVQDMDHENMFWYRQDPGLGLRLIYFSYDVKMKEKGDIPEGYSVSREKKERFSLILESASTNQTSMYLCASSGPHPPNQPQHFGDGTRLSIL.

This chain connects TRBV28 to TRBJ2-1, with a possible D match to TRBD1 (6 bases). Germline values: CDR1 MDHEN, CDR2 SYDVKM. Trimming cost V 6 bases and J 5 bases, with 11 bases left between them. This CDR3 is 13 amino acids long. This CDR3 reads CASSKDSNNEQFF. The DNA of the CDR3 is TGTGCCAGCAGCAAGGACAGCAACAATGAGCAGTTCTTC.

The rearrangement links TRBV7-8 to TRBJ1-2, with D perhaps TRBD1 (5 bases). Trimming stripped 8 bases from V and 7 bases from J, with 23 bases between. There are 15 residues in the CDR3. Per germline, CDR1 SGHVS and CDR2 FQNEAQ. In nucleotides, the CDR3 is TGTGCCAGCTCCCTTACTGCACCCCCTAGGGGTGGCTACACCTTC. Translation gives CASSLTAPPRGGYTF.